Below, 5 T cell receptor beta chains from the same sample are listed, as sequenced in a study of low-dose radiotherapy and immunotherapy resistance in tumors (dated 2022 in TCRdb). Superscript III and a set of TRAV- and TRBV-specific primers were used to synthesize first-strand cDNA, so that both TCRalpha and TCRbeta chains were covered. TCRs were amplified with Phusion for around 20 PCR cycles, with a constant-region primer paired with the adapter attached to the V primers. The public sequencing data were trimmed at Q25 with fastp and processed into clonotypes with MiXCR by TCRdb, which kept only in-frame beta chains. Records with the same CDR3 protein are collapsed into one entry carrying the most frequent genes and DNA. Counted in this sample were some 6,200 distinct CDR3 sequences; around 84% of them appeared once. Approximately 6% of the sample rests with the top ten. Receptors were obtained from a human donor with advanced metastatic prostate, ovarian, gallbladder or colorectal cancer (not recorded which). This table probably holds off-target reads from a library built for another chain.

This chain connects TRBV10-3 to TRBJ2-5; possibly TRBD2 for D (6 bases). Germline V gene lookup returns CDR1 ENHRY and CDR2 SYGVKD. This CDR3 contains 15 residues. With 2 bases removed from V and 1 base from J, the gap between germline ends came to 11 bases. The chain's CDR3 is CAISEGAGFQETQYF. DNA for the CDR3: TGTGCCATCAGTGAGGGGGCGGGGTTCCAAGAGACCCAGTACTTC.

V is TRBV29-1 and J is TRBJ2-2; 16 bases map to TRBD2. The CDR3 length is 15 residues. V shed 7 bases, J shed 6 bases, and the junction held 5 bases outside the gene matches. Germline V CDR1 and CDR2: SQVTM, ANQGSEA. DNA for the CDR3: TGCAGCGCCGGGACTAGCGGGAGGGCCGCCGGGGAGCTGTTTTTT. This gives the protein CSAGTSGRAAGELFF.

The chain uses TRBV5-6 and TRBJ2-6, with 8 bases fitting TRBD1. With V trimmed by 4 bases and J by 3 bases, 6 bases remained unmatched. The CDR3 has 16 amino acids. Looked up from germline, CDR1 is SGHDT and CDR2 is YYEEEE. The DNA of the CDR3 is TGTGCCAGCAGCGGACCCAGGGGGCGTGGGGCCAACGTCCTGACTTTC. Amino acids: CASSGPRGRGANVLTF.

The chain has TRBV6-6 and TRBJ2-5, with D perhaps matching TRBD2 (6 bases). Germline V gene data show CDR1 as MNHNY and CDR2 as SVGAGI (reference sequence). The CDR3 sequence is 15 residues long. V dropped 5 bases and J dropped 5 bases, with 18 bases sitting between them. The CDR3 loop reads CASSASGLGSETQYF. The CDR3 DNA reads TGTGCCAGCAGTGCAAGCGGGCTAGGATCGGAGACCCAGTACTTC.

The rearrangement links TRBV5-1 to TRBJ2-1; 9 nucleotides agree with TRBD1. CDR1 SGHRS and CDR2 YFSETQ come from the germline V gene. The CDR3 extends over 15 amino acids. J lost 8 bases, V lost 0 bases, and 6 bases had no gene match. This CDR3 is CASSLDGQGSYEQFF. Written as DNA, the CDR3 is TGCGCCAGCAGCTTGGATGGACAGGGGTCCTATGAGCAGTTCTTC.